The rows below give T cell receptor beta chains drawn from one sample of a study of blood T cell repertoires in COVID-19. Profiling relied on immunoSEQ multiplex PCR, and the TCRdb table lists in-frame clones only, not all of them. The data hold around 40,000 clones, with 80% to 90% observed a single time. The sequencing input was peripheral blood. Receptor source: a man younger than 40 with active or convalescent COVID-19. The CDR3 runs from the conserved cysteine through the conserved F or W. The D gene is left open where the match is weak. Only part of the rows carry a size: once, few, many, or a class if the clone is expanded.

TRBV5-4	TRBJ1-2	NA	NA	TGTGCCAGCAGCTTGACGGGCCAGCGGGCCTTCGGCTACACCTTC	CASSLTGQRAFGYTF
TRBV7-3	TRBJ2-5	NA	NA	TGTGCCAGCAGCTGGGGGGGCAGAAAAGAGACCCAGTACTTC	CASSWGGRKETQYF
TRBV2	TRBJ2-1	TRBD1	NA	TGTGCCAGCAGTGAAGTCGGACAGGGGGCTAGAACCTACAATGAGCAGTTCTTC	CASSEVGQGARTYNEQFF
TRBV3-1/TRBV3-2	TRBJ2-2	TRBD1	NA	TGTGCCAGCAGCCCGGATTGGACAGGGTACACCGGGGAGCTGTTTTTT	CASSPDWTGYTGELFF
TRBV6-7	TRBJ1-6	NA	NA	TGTGCCAGCAGTTACTGGGGCGGGAAAGGTGACAATTCACCCCTCCACTTT	CASSYWGGKGDNSPLHF
TRBV27	TRBJ2-4	TRBD2	NA	TGTGCCAGCAGTCTAGAAGCGGGAACGGTCAAAAACATTCAGTACTTC	CASSLEAGTVKNIQYF
TRBV19	TRBJ2-4	NA	NA	TGTGCCAGTAGTATTGTGGGAGGCCCTAAAAACATTCAGTACTTC	CASSIVGGPKNIQYF
TRBV4-1	TRBJ2-5	TRBD2	NA	TGCGCCAGCAGCTTACCCGGGGGGGGCCGGGAGACCCAGTACTTC	CASSLPGGGRETQYF
TRBV12-5	TRBJ1-1	NA	NA	TGTGCTAGTGGTTTACGACTCATGAACACTGAAGCTTTCTTT	CASGLRLMNTEAFF
TRBV24-1	TRBJ1-2	NA	NA	TGTGCCACCAGTGATCCCGCAGGGCCTACCCCCCATGGCTACACCTTC	CATSDPAGPTPHGYTF
TRBV19	TRBJ2-1	TRBD2	NA	TGTGCCAGTAGTGTTCGACTAGCGGGAGGGCTAGGCGATGAGCAGTTCTTC	CASSVRLAGGLGDEQFF
TRBV11-3	TRBJ2-2	TRBD2	NA	TGTGCCAGCAGCTTAGGCGAAGGGACTAGCGGGAGGAACACCGGGGAGCTGTTTTTT	CASSLGEGTSGRNTGELFF
TRBV28	TRBJ2-5	TRBD2	NA	TGTGCCAGCAGACTAAGGGGACTAGCGGGAGAGACCCAGTACTTC	CASRLRGLAGETQYF
TRBV3-1/TRBV3-2	TRBJ2-1	TRBD2	NA	TGTGCCAGCAGCCAAGATCGGACTAGCCACAATGAGCAGTTCTTC	CASSQDRTSHNEQFF
TRBV3-1/TRBV3-2	TRBJ2-5	TRBD2	NA	TGTGCCAGCAGCCAACTGGCTAGCGGGGTTGCGTCCCAGTACTTC	CASSQLASGVASQYF
TRBV6-5	TRBJ1-5	NA	NA	TGTGCTACCACGGCAGGGGCTAACCAGCCCCAGCATTTT	CATTAGANQPQHF
TRBV6-5	TRBJ2-7	TRBD1	once	TGTGCCAGCAGTTCCAAAGGGGACAGCTACTACGAGCAGTACTTC	CASSSKGDSYYEQYF
TRBV7-2	TRBJ2-7	NA	NA	TGTGCCAGCAGCTTACTGGGACTGGGATATGCCTACGAGCAGTACTTC	CASSLLGLGYAYEQYF
TRBV9	TRBJ2-1	NA	NA	TGTGCCAGCAGCGTAGTCGGGGGCTCCTACAATGAGCAGTTCTTC	CASSVVGGSYNEQFF
TRBV5-1	TRBJ2-3	NA	NA	TGCGCCAGCAGCTTGGCTGGAGACACAGATACGCAGTATTTT	CASSLAGDTDTQYF
TRBV4-2	TRBJ1-3	TRBD1	NA	TGTGCCAGCAGCCAAGCCCGGGACAGGGCTGGAAACACCATATATTTT	CASSQARDRAGNTIYF
TRBV18	TRBJ1-5	NA	NA	TGTGCCAGCTCACCCACAGGCATCAATCAGCCCCAGCATTTT	CASSPTGINQPQHF
TRBV27	TRBJ1-5	NA	NA	TGTGCCAGCAGTAGTACGATAACAGCATATAGCAATCAGCCCCAGCATTTT	CASSSTITAYSNQPQHF
TRBV19	TRBJ1-1	TRBD1	NA	TGTGCCAGTAGCGAGCACAGGGGGAAGACTGAAGCTTTCTTT	CASSEHRGKTEAFF
TRBV15	TRBJ1-1	NA	NA	TGTGCCACCAGCAGAGGGGGGACATCGAACACTGAAGCTTTCTTT	CATSRGGTSNTEAFF
TRBV19	TRBJ1-2	TRBD1	NA	TGTGCCAGTAGGAGACAGGGGGGATCCTATGGCTACACCTTC	CASRRQGGSYGYTF
TRBV7-2	TRBJ2-2	NA	NA	TGTGCCAGCAGTACCAGGGCTTCGAACACCGGGGAGCTGTTTTTT	CASSTRASNTGELFF
TRBV5-1	TRBJ1-2	NA	NA	TGCGCCAGCAGCTTGGGGCACAGGGATGGCTACACCTTC	CASSLGHRDGYTF
TRBV10-1	TRBJ2-1	NA	NA	TGCGCCAGCAGTCGACTAGGGGTCAGGGACAATGAGCAGTTCTTC	CASSRLGVRDNEQFF
TRBV2	TRBJ2-3	TRBD2	NA	TGTGCCAGCAGTGAAGGGGCTAGCGGGAGGGCTTGGGATACGCAGTATTTT	CASSEGASGRAWDTQYF
TRBV25-1	TRBJ2-3	TRBD2	NA	TGTGCCAGCAGTGCCGGGGCTAGCGGGAACACAGATACGCAGTATTTT	CASSAGASGNTDTQYF
TRBV27	TRBJ1-6	TRBD1	NA	TGTGCCAGCAGACTACAAACGGGACAGCGTAGCTCCTATAATTCACCCCTCCACTTT	CASRLQTGQRSSYNSPLHF
TRBV7-2	TRBJ1-3	NA	NA	TGTGCCAGCAGCTTAGTTAGGGGAGGAAACACCATATATTTT	CASSLVRGGNTIYF
TRBV6-1	TRBJ1-3	TRBD1	NA	TGTGCCAGCAGTGGACCCAGGGGGCGATTAGGAAACACCATATATTTT	CASSGPRGRLGNTIYF
TRBV7-9	TRBJ2-1	TRBD2	NA	TGTGCCAGCAGCTTTAGCGGGCTGTCCTACAATGAGCAGTTCTTC	CASSFSGLSYNEQFF
TRBV11-1	TRBJ2-2	NA	NA	TGTGCCAGCAGCTTACGGGGTAACTCCCGGGAGCTGTTTTTT	CASSLRGNSRELFF
TRBV4-2	TRBJ1-5	TRBD1	NA	TGTGCCAGCAGCCAAGTACCAGGGGGTCGTGTTCAGCCCCAGCATTTT	CASSQVPGGRVQPQHF
TRBV7-9	TRBJ1-3	TRBD1	NA	TGTGCCAGCAGGCCAAACCTCAGGGGGCTCTCTGGAAACACCATATATTTT	CASRPNLRGLSGNTIYF
TRBV7-9	TRBJ2-1	TRBD2	NA	TGTGCCAGCAGCTGCAGGACTAGCGGGGGGAAAGACTCCTACAATGAGCAGTTCTTC	CASSCRTSGGKDSYNEQFF
TRBV6-5	TRBJ2-2	NA	NA	TGTGCCAGTATCGGGGGAACCGGGGAGCTGTTTTTT	CASIGGTGELFF
TRBV5-6	TRBJ1-2	NA	NA	TGTGCCAGCAGCTCTACGGGGTACTATGGCTACACCTTC	CASSSTGYYGYTF
TRBV3-1/TRBV3-2	TRBJ2-7	TRBD2	NA	TGTGCCAGCAGCCGGATCCCGGGACTAGCGGGGGCCTACGAGCAGTACTTC	CASSRIPGLAGAYEQYF
TRBV4-2	TRBJ2-1	TRBD2	NA	TGTGCCAGCAGCCAACACGTTCTGGGGACCGGGGGGGCGTGGAATGAGCAGTTCTTC	CASSQHVLGTGGAWNEQFF
TRBV4-1	TRBJ2-4	NA	once	TGCGCCAGCAGCCAAGATGGTCATGCGGGCAGACTCTTAGCCAAAAACATTCAGTACTTC	CASSQDGHAGRLLAKNIQYF
TRBV14	TRBJ2-7	NA	NA	TGTGCCAGCAGCCCAGTACAGAGCTCCTACGAGCAGTACTTC	CASSPVQSSYEQYF
TRBV7-9	TRBJ2-2	NA	NA	TGTGCCAGCAGCTTACGACTTGGAAGAGGTAACACCGGGGAGCTGTTTTTT	CASSLRLGRGNTGELFF
TRBV5-1	TRBJ1-1	TRBD1	NA	TGCGCCAGCAGCTTTGGTCTGGTAGGGGGCCGAACTGAAGCTTTCTTT	CASSFGLVGGRTEAFF
TRBV29-1	TRBJ1-2	NA	once	TGCAGCGACGAGCGCGTGACCTTC	CSDERVTF